The 19 T cell receptor beta chains listed next were all sequenced from one sample in a study of cytomegalovirus exposure and HLA in healthy donors. PCR employed 60 Vbeta and 13 Jbeta primers. Assay used: immunoSEQ multiplex PCR; TCRdb lists only in-frame clones, some missing. The sample gives approximately 150,000 clones, 70% to 85% of which show up once; 1.5% to 2% is in the top ten. Material: PBMCs. All receptors come from a middle-aged woman in good health and CMV-seronegative.

The chain links TRBV9 to TRBJ2-2; 7 nucleotides match TRBD2. The CDR3 totals 14 residues. The V gene end was trimmed by 4 bases and the J gene end by 4 bases; junction bases not matched to a gene: 4. Germline V gene data show CDR1 as SGDLS and CDR2 as YYNGEE. In DNA form, the CDR3 reads TGTGCCAGCAGCCCCCGACTAGCCACCGGGGAGCTGTTTTTT. It codes for CASSPRLATGELFF.

The chain links TRBV9 to TRBJ2-5; perhaps TRBD2 as D (6 bases). CDR3 length: 16 amino acids. V was trimmed by 1 base and J by 0 bases, leaving 13 bases between them. Germline loops: CDR1 SGDLS, CDR2 YYNGEE. For the CDR3, the DNA is TGTGCCAGCAGCGTATGGGGCTTAGCGGACCAAGAGACCCAGTACTTC. This gives the protein CASSVWGLADQETQYF. The full variable domain, rest sourced from reference TRBV9 and TRBJ2-5, is DSGVTQTPKHLITATGQRVTLRCSPRSGDLSVYWYQQSLDQGLQFLIQYYNGEERAKGNILERFSAQQFPDLHSELNLSSLELGDSALYFCASSVWGLADQETQYFGPGTRLLVL.

Worth noting for this clone: The sample has other DNA sequences that encode this CDR3 too. This chain uses TRBV7-6 with TRBJ2-5; D is uncertain. Per germline, CDR1 SGHVS and CDR2 FNYEAQ. The CDR3 has 17 residues. Trimming took off 1 base at V and 0 bases at J, with 15 bases between the two ends. CDR3 protein: CASSLDLHREYQETQYF. The CDR3, as DNA: TGTGCCAGCAGCTTAGATCTGCACCGCGAGTACCAAGAGACCCAGTACTTC.

The chain carries TRBV27 and TRBJ1-4; the match to TRBD1 covers 8 bases. Germline assignment: CDR1 MNHEY and CDR2 SMNVEV (reference sequence). The CDR3 consists of 14 residues. Losses at the gene ends were 8 bases for V and 6 bases for J; bases not matched to a gene: 8. CDR3 bases: TGTGCCAGCTCTTGGACAGGGATGGATGAAAAACTGTTTTTT. This codes for CASSWTGMDEKLFF.

V is TRBV7-3 and J is TRBJ2-1; TRBD1 matches at 7 bases. Germline CDR1 is SGHTA and CDR2 is FQGTGA. The V and J ends lost 4 bases and 10 bases, in that order; junction bases with no gene match: 7. The CDR3 spans 13 residues. The CDR3 region is CASSSKTGPEQFF. The CDR3, as DNA: TGTGCCAGCAGCTCAAAGACAGGGCCAGAGCAGTTCTTC.

J is TRBJ1-2 and V is TRBV4-1; the match to TRBD1 covers 11 bases. This CDR3 has 15 residues. J gave up 3 bases and V 4 bases, and 4 bases lay outside the gene matches. Germline V CDR1 and CDR2: MGHRA, YSYEKL. The CDR3, as DNA: TGCGCCAGCAGCCTACGGGACAGGGGGGACTATGGCTACACCTTC. Translating it yields CASSLRDRGDYGYTF.

A note on this clone: The junction does not match germline at one end; this may be a read error. This chain uses TRBV7-9 with TRBJ1-1, with unresolved D. This CDR3 contains 12 residues. Germline values: CDR1 SEHNR, CDR2 FQNEAQ (reference sequence). The CDR3 bases are TGTTCCAGCAGCTTACTACAGCCCGAAGCTTTCTTT. Its translation: CSSSLLQPEAFF.

The chain couples TRBV6-6 to TRBJ1-1, with TRBD1 matching 7 bases. This CDR3 is built from 14 residues. Looked up from germline, CDR1 is MNHNY and CDR2 is SVGAGI (reference sequence). Trimming cost V 0 bases and J 5 bases; bases outside gene matches: 3. CDR3 sequence: CASSYSAGGTEAFF. The CDR3 coding sequence is TGTGCCAGCAGTTACTCTGCAGGGGGAACTGAAGCTTTCTTT.

V gene TRBV7-2 combines with J gene TRBJ2-7; D uncertain. This CDR3 has 13 residues. Looked up from germline, CDR1 is SGHTA and CDR2 is FQGNSA. Trimming took off 11 bases at V and 2 bases at J, with 16 bases between the two ends. The CDR3, as DNA: TGTGCCGTGGAACTAAGGCCCGCCTACGAGCAGTACTTC. As protein: CAVELRPAYEQYF.

The J gene is TRBJ2-3, the V gene TRBV6-6; D remains unclear. The CDR3 runs to 14 residues. The germline gives CDR1 MNHNY, CDR2 SVGAGI (reference sequence). V lost 6 bases to trimming and J lost 0 bases, with 10 bases between them. CDR3 residues: CASSYSHSTDTQYF. The CDR3 DNA follows: TGTGCCAGCAGCTACAGCCATAGCACAGATACGCAGTATTTT.

The chain has TRBV5-5 and TRBJ2-6, with D possibly TRBD1 on 5 matching bases. The CDR3 runs 16 residues. Germline V CDR1 and CDR2: SGHKS, YYEKEE (reference sequence). V gave up 6 bases and J gave up 0 bases, with 13 bases separating them. This chain's CDR3 is CASTQRGSSGANVLTF. Here the CDR3 DNA reads TGTGCCAGCACCCAAAGGGGTAGCTCTGGGGCCAACGTCCTGACTTTC.

The chain is built from TRBV6-1 and TRBJ1-2; 12 bases line up with TRBD1. Per the germline V gene, CDR1 is MNHNS and CDR2 is SASEGT. V was pared by 4 bases and J by 5 bases, with 11 bases of the junction left unmatched. The CDR3 covers 17 residues. The DNA of the CDR3 is TGTGCCAGCAGTGGCGGGACAGGGGGCCGAAGCCTATATGGCTACACCTTC. Its translation: CASSGGTGGRSLYGYTF.

The chain links TRBV9 to TRBJ2-2; 7 positions match TRBD2. The CDR3 has 16 amino acids. J was trimmed by 0 bases and V by 5 bases; bases with no gene match: 7. Germline V CDR1 and CDR2: SGDLS, YYNGEE. CDR3 amino acids: CASSKGLVTNTGELFF. DNA of the CDR3: TGTGCCAGCAGTAAAGGACTAGTTACGAACACCGGGGAGCTGTTTTTT. The whole variable domain, remainder taken from reference TRBV9 and TRBJ2-2, is DSGVTQTPKHLITATGQRVTLRCSPRSGDLSVYWYQQSLDQGLQFLIQYYNGEERAKGNILERFSAQQFPDLHSELNLSSLELGDSALYFCASSKGLVTNTGELFFGEGSRLTVL.

The gene calls are TRBV19 and TRBJ1-2; unclear D gene. Germline loops: CDR1 LNHDA, CDR2 SQIVND (reference sequence). This CDR3 has 14 amino acids. V was cut by 3 bases and J by 0 bases, with 8 bases left in between. CDR3 residues: CASSIQIANYGYTF. The CDR3 bases are TGTGCCAGTAGTATCCAAATTGCTAACTATGGCTACACCTTC.

The CDR3 reads CCPREQETQYF. CDR3 nucleotide sequence: TGCTGCCCTCGGGAGCAAGAGACCCAGTACTTC. V gene TRBV20-1 combines with J gene TRBJ2-5; tentatively, D is TRBD2 (6 bases). CDR3 size: 11 residues. The V gene's germline CDR1 is DFQATT and CDR2 SNEGSKA (reference sequence).

This CDR3 reads CASGLFGVSRGKETQYF. CDR3 coding DNA: TGTGCTAGTGGTTTGTTCGGGGTTTCCAGGGGAAAAGAGACCCAGTACTTC. The V call is TRBV12-5, the J call TRBJ2-5, with D possibly matching TRBD1 (6 bases). This CDR3 is 17 amino acids long. The V end was cut by 2 bases, the J end by 3 bases, with 19 bases between. Looked up from germline, CDR1 is LGHNT and CDR2 is FRNRAP. The variable domain in full, with the rest retrieved from reference TRBV12-5 and TRBJ2-5, is DARVTQTPRHKVTEMGQEVTMRCQPILGHNTVFWYRQTMMQGLELLAYFRNRAPLDDSGMPKDRFSAEMPDATLATLKIQPSEPRDSAVYFCASGLFGVSRGKETQYFGPGTRLLVL.

This clone turned up a few times. The rearrangement uses TRBV7-2 and TRBJ1-1, with 7 bases aligning to TRBD1. CDR1 is SGHTA and CDR2 is FQGNSA in the germline V gene. The CDR3 covers 15 residues. Unmatched junction bases numbered 8, after V lost 3 bases and J lost 4 bases. The CDR3 DNA is TGTGCCAGCAGCTTTGACAGGGTGGTGAGCACTGAAGCTTTCTTT. It is translated as CASSFDRVVSTEAFF.

The rearrangement uses TRBV4-2 and TRBJ2-7; TRBD2 aligns across 9 bases. Germline assignment: CDR1 LGHNA and CDR2 YNFKEQ. This CDR3 is built from 17 residues. J lost 0 bases, V lost 0 bases, and 6 bases had no gene match. Here the CDR3 DNA reads TGTGCCAGCAGCCAAGACGGGAGCGGGGGGAGCTCCTACGAGCAGTACTTC. The encoded protein is CASSQDGSGGSSYEQYF.

This CDR3 reads CASSFLGGSYNEQFF. DNA of the CDR3: TGTGCCAGCAGTTTTTTAGGGGGATCCTACAATGAGCAGTTCTTC. This chain connects TRBV27 to TRBJ2-1; possible D gene TRBD1, 6 bases. This CDR3 is 15 amino acids long. The germline V and J ends were trimmed by 3 bases and 1 base, with 10 bases remaining between them. The germline CDR1 and CDR2 sequences are MNHEY and SMNVEV (reference sequence).